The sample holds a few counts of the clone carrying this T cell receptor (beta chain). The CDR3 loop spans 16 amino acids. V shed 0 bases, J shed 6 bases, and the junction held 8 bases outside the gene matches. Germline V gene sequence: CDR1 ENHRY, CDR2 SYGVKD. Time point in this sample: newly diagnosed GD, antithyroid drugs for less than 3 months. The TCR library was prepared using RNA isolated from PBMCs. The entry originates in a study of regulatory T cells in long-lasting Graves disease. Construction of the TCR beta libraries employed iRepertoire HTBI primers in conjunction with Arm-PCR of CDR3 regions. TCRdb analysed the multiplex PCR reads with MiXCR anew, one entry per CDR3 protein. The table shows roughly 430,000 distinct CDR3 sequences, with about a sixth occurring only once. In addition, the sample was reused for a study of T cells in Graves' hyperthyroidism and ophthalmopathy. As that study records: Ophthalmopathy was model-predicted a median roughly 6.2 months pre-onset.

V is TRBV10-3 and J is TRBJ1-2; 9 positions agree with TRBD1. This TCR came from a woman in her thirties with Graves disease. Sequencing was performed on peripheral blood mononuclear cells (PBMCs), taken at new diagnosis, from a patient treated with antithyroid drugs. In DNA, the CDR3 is TGTGCCATCAGTGAGTCAAGGGACAGGGTAAAGGATGGCTACACCTTC. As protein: CAISESRDRVKDGYTF.